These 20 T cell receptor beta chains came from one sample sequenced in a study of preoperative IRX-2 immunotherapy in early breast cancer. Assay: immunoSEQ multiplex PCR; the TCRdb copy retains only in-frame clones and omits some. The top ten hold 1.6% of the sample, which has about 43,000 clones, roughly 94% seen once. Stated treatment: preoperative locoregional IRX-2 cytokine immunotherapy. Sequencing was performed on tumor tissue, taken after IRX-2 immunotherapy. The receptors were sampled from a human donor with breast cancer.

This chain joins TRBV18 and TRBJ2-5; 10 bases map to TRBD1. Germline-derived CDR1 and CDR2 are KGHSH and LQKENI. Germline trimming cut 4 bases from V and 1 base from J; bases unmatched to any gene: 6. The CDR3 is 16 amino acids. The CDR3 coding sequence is TGTGCCAGCTCACGGCGGGACAGGGGATCCCAAGAGACCCAGTACTTC. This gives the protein CASSRRDRGSQETQYF.

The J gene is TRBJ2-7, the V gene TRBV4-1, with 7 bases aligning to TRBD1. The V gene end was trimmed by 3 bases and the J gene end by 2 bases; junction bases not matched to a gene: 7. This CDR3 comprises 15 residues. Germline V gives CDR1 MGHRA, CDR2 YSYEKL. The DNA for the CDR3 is TGCGCCAGCAGCCAGGACAGGACATTAACCTACGAGCAGTACTTC. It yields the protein CASSQDRTLTYEQYF.

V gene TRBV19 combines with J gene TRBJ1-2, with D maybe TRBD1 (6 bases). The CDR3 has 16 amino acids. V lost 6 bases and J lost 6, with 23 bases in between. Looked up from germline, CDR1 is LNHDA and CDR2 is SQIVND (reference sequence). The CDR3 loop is CASRLSLQGPHDGYTF. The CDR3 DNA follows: TGTGCCAGTAGGCTGTCTCTCCAGGGGCCCCATGATGGCTACACCTTC.

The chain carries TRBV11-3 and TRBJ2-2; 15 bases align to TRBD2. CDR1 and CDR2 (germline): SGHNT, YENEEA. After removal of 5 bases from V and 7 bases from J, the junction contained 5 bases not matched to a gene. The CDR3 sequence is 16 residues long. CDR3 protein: CASSPRTSGGVGELFF. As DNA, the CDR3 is TGTGCCAGCAGCCCCCGGACTAGCGGGGGGGTCGGGGAGCTGTTTTTT. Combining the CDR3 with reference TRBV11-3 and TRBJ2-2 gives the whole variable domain EAGVVQSPRYKIIEKKQPVAFWCNPISGHNTLYWYLQNLGQGPELLIRYENEEAVDDSQLPKDRFSAERLKGVDSTLKIQPAELGDSAVYLCASSPRTSGGVGELFFGEGSRLTVL.

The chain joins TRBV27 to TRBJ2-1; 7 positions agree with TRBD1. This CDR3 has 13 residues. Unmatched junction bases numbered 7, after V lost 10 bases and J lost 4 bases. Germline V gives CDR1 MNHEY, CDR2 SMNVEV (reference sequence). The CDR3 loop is CAISNRGYNEQFF. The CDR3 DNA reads TGTGCCATCTCTAACAGGGGTTACAATGAGCAGTTCTTC.

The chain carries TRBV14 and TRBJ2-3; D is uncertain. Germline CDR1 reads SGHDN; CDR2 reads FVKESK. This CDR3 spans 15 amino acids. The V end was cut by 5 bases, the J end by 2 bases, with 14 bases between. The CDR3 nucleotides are TGTGCCAGCAGCTCATCGGCCTCTAACACAGATACGCAGTATTTT. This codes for CASSSSASNTDTQYF.

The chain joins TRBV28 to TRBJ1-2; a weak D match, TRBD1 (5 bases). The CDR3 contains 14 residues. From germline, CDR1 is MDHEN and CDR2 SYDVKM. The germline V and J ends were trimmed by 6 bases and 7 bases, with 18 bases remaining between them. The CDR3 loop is CASSLGGKEVGYTF. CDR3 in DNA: TGTGCCAGCAGCTTGGGGGGGAAGGAGGTTGGCTACACCTTC.

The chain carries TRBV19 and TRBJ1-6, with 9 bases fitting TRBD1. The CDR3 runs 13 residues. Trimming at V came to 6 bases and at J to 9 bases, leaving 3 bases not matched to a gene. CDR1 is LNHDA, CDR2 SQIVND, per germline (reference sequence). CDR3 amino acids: CASSVDRGSPLHF. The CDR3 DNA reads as TGTGCCAGTAGCGTGGACAGGGGTTCACCCCTCCACTTT.

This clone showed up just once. CDR3 in DNA: TGTGCCAACGAACAGGGGGACGATCCTTACAATGAGCAGTTCTTC. Translating gives CANEQGDDPYNEQFF. This sequence joins TRBV6-1 and TRBJ2-1, with 8 nucleotides matching TRBD1. Germline loops: CDR1 MNHNS, CDR2 SASEGT. The trim removed 10 bases at V and 4 bases at J, leaving 12 bases unmatched. This CDR3 has 15 amino acids.

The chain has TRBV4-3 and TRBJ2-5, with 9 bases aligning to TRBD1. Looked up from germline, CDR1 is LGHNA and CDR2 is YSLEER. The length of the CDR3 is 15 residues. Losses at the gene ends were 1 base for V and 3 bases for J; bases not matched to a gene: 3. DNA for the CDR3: TGCGCCAGCAGCCAAGTTGGGACAGGGAAAGAGACCCAGTACTTC. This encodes CASSQVGTGKETQYF.

The CDR3 nucleotides are TGCGCCAGCAGCCCCAGCCAGGGTATAAAACTGTTTTTT. Protein sequence: CASSPSQGIKLFF. The V call is TRBV4-1, the J call TRBJ1-4, with a possible D match to TRBD1 (5 bases). CDR1 and CDR2 (germline): MGHRA, YSYEKL. This CDR3 region has 13 residues. Trimming took 4 bases from V and 10 from J, leaving 13 bases between them.

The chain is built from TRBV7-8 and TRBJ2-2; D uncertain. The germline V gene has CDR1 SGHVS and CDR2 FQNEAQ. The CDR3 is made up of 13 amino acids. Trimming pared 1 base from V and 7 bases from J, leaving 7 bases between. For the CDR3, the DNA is TGTGCCAGCAGCTTAGTTGCTCGCGGGGAGCTGTTTTTT. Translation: CASSLVARGELFF. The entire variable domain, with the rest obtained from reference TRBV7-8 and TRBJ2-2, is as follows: GAGVSQSPRYKVAKRGQDVALRCDPISGHVSLFWYQQALGQGPEFLTYFQNEAQLDKSGLPSDRFFAERPEGSVSTLKIQRTQQEDSAVYLCASSLVARGELFFGEGSRLTVL.

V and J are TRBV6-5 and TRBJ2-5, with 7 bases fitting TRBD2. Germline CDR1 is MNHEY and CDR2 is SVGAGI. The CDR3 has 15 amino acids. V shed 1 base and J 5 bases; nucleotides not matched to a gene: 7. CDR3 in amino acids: CASSYFPGGVETQYF. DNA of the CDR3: TGTGCCAGCAGTTACTTCCCGGGGGGAGTGGAGACCCAGTACTTC.

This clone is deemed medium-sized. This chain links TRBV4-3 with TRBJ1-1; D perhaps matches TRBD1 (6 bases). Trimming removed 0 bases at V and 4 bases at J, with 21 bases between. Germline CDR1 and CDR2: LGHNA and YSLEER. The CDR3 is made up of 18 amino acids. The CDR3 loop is CASSQDRAGDVRTTEAFF. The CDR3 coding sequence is TGCGCCAGCAGCCAAGATCGGGCAGGGGATGTCCGGACCACTGAAGCTTTCTTT.

CDR3: CASSTGTSGGATDTQYF. DNA for the CDR3: TGTGCCAGCAGTACCGGGACTAGCGGAGGGGCGACAGATACGCAGTATTTT. The rearrangement links TRBV28 to TRBJ2-3; 11 nucleotides line up with TRBD2. Trimming removed 5 bases from V and 3 bases from J; junction bases left unmatched: 10. The CDR3 consists of 17 residues. Germline V CDR1 and CDR2: MDHEN, SYDVKM. The entire variable domain, with the rest obtained from reference TRBV28 and TRBJ2-3, is as follows: DVKVTQSSRYLVKRTGEKVFLECVQDMDHENMFWYRQDPGLGLRLIYFSYDVKMKEKGDIPEGYSVSREKKERFSLILESASTNQTSMYLCASSTGTSGGATDTQYFGPGTRLTVL.

In DNA form, the CDR3 reads TGTGCCAGCAGCTTGGGCGGGGGTCGGGGACAGCCCCAGCATTTT. Encoded protein: CASSLGGGRGQPQHF. This chain links TRBV5-8 with TRBJ1-5; a weak D match, TRBD1 (5 bases). CDR1 and CDR2 (germline): SGHTS, YDEGEE. V dropped 0 bases and J dropped 7 bases, with 14 bases sitting between them. This CDR3 region has 15 residues.

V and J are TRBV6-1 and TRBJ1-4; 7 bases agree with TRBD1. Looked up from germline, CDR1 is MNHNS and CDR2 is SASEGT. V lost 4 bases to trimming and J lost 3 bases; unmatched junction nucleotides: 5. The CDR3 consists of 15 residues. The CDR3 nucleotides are TGTGCCAGCAGTGTTGGGGGACAGTCTAATGAAAAACTGTTTTTT. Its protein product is CASSVGGQSNEKLFF.

The CDR3: CAISRQGEVGANVLTF. In nucleotides, the CDR3 is TGTGCCATCAGTAGACAGGGAGAAGTTGGGGCCAACGTCCTGACTTTC. This rearrangement joins TRBV10-3 to TRBJ2-6; the match to TRBD1 covers 7 bases. V lost 5 bases and J lost 3; bases outside the gene matches: 7. Germline V gene data show CDR1 as ENHRY and CDR2 as SYGVKD. CDR3 length: 16 residues.

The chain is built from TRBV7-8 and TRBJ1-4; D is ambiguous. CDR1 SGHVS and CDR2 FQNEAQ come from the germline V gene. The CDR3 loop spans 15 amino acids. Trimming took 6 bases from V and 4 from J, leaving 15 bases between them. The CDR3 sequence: CASRSSWRNNEKLFF. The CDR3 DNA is TGTGCCAGCAGATCTAGTTGGAGGAATAATGAAAAACTGTTTTTT.

CDR3 region: CASSQESGVREHRDTQYF. The CDR3 nucleotides are TGTGCCAGCAGCCAAGAGAGCGGGGTGCGGGAGCATAGAGATACGCAGTATTTT. This chain links TRBV4-2 with TRBJ2-3; 7 bases fit TRBD2. The CDR3 is 18 amino acids. J gave up 5 bases and V 0 bases, and 14 bases lay outside the gene matches. Germline assignment: CDR1 LGHNA and CDR2 YNFKEQ.